A single TCR beta chain is shown here with its context. This specimen belongs to a study of blood T cell repertoires in COVID-19. The J segment lost 11 bases and the V segment lost 5 bases, leaving 8 bases of the junction unmatched. In germline, CDR1 is LGHDT, CDR2 YNNKEL (reference sequence). CDR3 size: 13 residues. Clones were read by immunoSEQ multiplex PCR, and TCRdb kept only the in-frame ones, dropping some. The sample includes approximately 75,000 clones, 84% of them seen just once. The clonotype originates from a woman between 50 and 59 years old with acute or convalescent COVID-19. Sequenced sample: peripheral blood. The chain uses TRBV3-1 (or the pseudogene TRBV3-2) and TRBJ1-5, with 8 bases aligning to TRBD1. CDR3 loop: CASSSRGQGAQHF. The CDR3 DNA sequence: TGTGCCAGCAGCTCACGAGGACAGGGAGCCCAGCATTTT.